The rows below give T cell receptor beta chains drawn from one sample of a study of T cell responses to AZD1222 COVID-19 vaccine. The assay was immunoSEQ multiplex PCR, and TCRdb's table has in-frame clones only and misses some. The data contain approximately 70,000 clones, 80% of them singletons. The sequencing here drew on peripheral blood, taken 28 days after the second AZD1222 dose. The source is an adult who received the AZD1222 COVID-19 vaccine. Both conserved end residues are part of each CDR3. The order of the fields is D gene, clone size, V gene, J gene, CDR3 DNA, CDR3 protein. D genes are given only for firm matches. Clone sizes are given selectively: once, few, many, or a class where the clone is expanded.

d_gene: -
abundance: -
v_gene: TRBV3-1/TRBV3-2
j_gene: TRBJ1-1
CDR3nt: TGTGCCAGCAGCCAAGCAGAGACAGAAGAAGCTTTCTTT
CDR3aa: CASSQAETEEAFF

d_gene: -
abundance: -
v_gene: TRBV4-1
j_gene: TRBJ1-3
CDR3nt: TGCGCCAGCAGCCCGGGACGACCGGTCCGGGGGAACACCATATATTTT
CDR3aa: CASSPGRPVRGNTIYF

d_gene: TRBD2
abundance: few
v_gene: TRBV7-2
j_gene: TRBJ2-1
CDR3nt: TGTGCCAGCAGTCGAACTAGCGGGGGCCGTCATGAGCAGTTCTTC
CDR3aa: CASSRTSGGRHEQFF

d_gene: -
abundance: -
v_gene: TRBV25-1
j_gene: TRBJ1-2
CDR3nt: TGTGCCAGCAGTGAATTTAGGGGGGTGGCTGGCTACACCTTC
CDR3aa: CASSEFRGVAGYTF

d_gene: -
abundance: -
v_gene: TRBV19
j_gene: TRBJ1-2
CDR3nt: TGTGCCAGTAGTCGGCCCCCTGAGTCTGGCTACACCTTC
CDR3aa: CASSRPPESGYTF

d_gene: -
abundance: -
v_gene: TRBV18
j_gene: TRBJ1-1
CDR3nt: TGTGCCAGCTCCGCCGGCTTCGGGGCTGCGAACACTGAAGCTTTCTTT
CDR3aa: CASSAGFGAANTEAFF

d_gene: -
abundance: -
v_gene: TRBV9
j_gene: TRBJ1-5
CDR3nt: TGTGCCAGCAGCGCAGGGACAACGCGGGGTCCTCAGCATTTT
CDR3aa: CASSAGTTRGPQHF

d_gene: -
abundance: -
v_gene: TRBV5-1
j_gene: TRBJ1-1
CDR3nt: TGCGCCAGCAGCCCTCTTACAGGGTCGAGGAACACTGAAGCTTTCTTT
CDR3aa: CASSPLTGSRNTEAFF

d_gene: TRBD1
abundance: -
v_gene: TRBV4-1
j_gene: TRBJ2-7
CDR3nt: TGCGCCAGCAGCCAGGGGGCGACCGGGACAGGGAATTCCTACGAGCAGTACTTC
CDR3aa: CASSQGATGTGNSYEQYF

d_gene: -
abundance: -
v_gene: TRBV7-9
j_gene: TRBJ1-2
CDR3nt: TGTGCCAGCAGCCCTAATCGAGGGGACGGCTACACCTTC
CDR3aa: CASSPNRGDGYTF

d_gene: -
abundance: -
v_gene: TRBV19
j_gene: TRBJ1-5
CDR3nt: TGTGCCAGTAGTATAGGTATTGGAGGACACCGAAGCAATCAGCCCCAGCATTTT
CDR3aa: CASSIGIGGHRSNQPQHF

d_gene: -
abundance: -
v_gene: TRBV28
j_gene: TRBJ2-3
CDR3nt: TGTGCCAGCAGAGGGCCTCGTCGGGCCACAGATACGCAGTATTTT
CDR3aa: CASRGPRRATDTQYF

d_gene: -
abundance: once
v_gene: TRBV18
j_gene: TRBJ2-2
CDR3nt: TGTGCCAGCTCACAACTAGCCAACGGGGAGCTGTTTTTT
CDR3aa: CASSQLANGELFF

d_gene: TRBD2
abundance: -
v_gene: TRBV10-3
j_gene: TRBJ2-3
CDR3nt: TGTGCCATCAGTGAGTCGAACCTACGGGGGGTAAGCACAGATACGCAGTATTTT
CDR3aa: CAISESNLRGVSTDTQYF

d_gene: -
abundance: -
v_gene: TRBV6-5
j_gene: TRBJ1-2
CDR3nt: TGTGCCAGCAGTACTTCCCTCGGCTATGGCTACACCTTC
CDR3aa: CASSTSLGYGYTF

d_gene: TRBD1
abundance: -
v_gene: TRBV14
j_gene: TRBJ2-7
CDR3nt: TGTGCCAGCAGCCAACCTAGGACAGGGGCCTACGAGCAGTACTTC
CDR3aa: CASSQPRTGAYEQYF

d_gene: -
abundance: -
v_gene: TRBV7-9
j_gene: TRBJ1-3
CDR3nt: TGTGCCAGCAGCTCCCCGACAGTCTCCGGAAACACCATATATTTT
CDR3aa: CASSSPTVSGNTIYF

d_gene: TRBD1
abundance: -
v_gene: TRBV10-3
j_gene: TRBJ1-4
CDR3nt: TGTGCCATCAGGGACAGGGAACGTGAAAAACTGTTTTTT
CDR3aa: CAIRDREREKLFF

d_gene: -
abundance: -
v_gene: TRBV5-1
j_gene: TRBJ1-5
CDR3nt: TGCGCCAGCAGCTTGGAAGATTTTAGCAATCAGCCCCAGCATTTT
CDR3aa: CASSLEDFSNQPQHF

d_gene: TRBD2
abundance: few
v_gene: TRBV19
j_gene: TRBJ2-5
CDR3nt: TGTGCCAGTAGTTGGGCTAGCGGGGACCAAGAGACCCAGTACTTC
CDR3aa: CASSWASGDQETQYF

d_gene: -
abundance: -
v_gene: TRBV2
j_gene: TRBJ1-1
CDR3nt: TGTGCCAGCAGTGTGACTCTCATGAACACTGAAGCTTTCTTT
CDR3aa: CASSVTLMNTEAFF

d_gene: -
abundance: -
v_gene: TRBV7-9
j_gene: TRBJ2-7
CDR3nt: TGTGCCAGCAGCTGGGGACGGGGCTCGAACAGCTACGAGCAGTACTTC
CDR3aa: CASSWGRGSNSYEQYF

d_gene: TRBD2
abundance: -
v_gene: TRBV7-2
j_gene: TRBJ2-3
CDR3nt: TGTGCCAGCAGCGGTGTTGGCGGGGGGGTGGCAGATACGCAGTATTTT
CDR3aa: CASSGVGGGVADTQYF

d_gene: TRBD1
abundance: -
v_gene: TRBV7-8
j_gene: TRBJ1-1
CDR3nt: TGTGCCAGCAGCTCCGTTACAGGGGTAAACACTGAAGCTTTCTTT
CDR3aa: CASSSVTGVNTEAFF

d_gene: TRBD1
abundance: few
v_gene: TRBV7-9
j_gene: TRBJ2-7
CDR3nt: TGTGCCAGCAGCTCCGGGACAGGGGGTCAAGAGCAGTACTTC
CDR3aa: CASSSGTGGQEQYF

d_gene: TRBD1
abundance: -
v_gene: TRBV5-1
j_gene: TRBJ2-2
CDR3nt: TGCGCCAGCAGCGTGAACGGACAGGGCACCGGGGAGCTGTTTTTT
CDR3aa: CASSVNGQGTGELFF

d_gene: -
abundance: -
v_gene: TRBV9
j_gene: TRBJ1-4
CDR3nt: TGTGCCAGCAGCGTAGGTGGGGCGTCGGGCACTAATGAAAAACTGTTTTTT
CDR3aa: CASSVGGASGTNEKLFF

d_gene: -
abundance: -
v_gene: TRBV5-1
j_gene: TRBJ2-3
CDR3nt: TGCGCCAGCAGCTTGTTGGGGAACACAGATACGCAGTATTTT
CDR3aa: CASSLLGNTDTQYF

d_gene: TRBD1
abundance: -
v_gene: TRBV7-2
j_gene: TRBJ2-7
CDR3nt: TGTGCCAGCAGCTTACGAGACAGGGACGAGCAGTACTTC
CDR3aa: CASSLRDRDEQYF

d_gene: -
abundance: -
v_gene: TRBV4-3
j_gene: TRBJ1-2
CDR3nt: TGCGCCAGCAGCCAAGGATGGCGCCGACAGGCCCTCGGCTACACCTTC
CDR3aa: CASSQGWRRQALGYTF

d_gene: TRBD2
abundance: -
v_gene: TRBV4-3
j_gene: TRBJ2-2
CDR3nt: TGCGCCAGCAGCGCCGATAGACTAGCGGGGGGGCTGAACACCGGGGAGCTGTTTTTT
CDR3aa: CASSADRLAGGLNTGELFF

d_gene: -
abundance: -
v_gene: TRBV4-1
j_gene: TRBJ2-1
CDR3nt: TGCGCCAGCAGCCAAGGGGTACCCACTACGCATGAGCAGTTCTTC
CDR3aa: CASSQGVPTTHEQFF

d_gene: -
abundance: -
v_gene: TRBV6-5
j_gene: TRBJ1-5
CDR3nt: TGTGCCAGCAGAGACAGCGATCAGCCCCAGCATTTT
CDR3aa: CASRDSDQPQHF